This T cell receptor (beta chain) is drawn from a study of glioma-infiltrating T cells. Overall study results and limits: Tissue and blood shared very few CDR3 sequences.

As regards this clonotype: The antigen remains undetermined. A much larger clone sits a single nucleotide away, making a read error possible.

The CDR3 runs 15 residues. CDR1 is MNHEY, CDR2 SMNVEV, per germline (reference sequence). V lost 5 bases, J lost 2 bases, and 6 bases stayed unmatched. Amplification of TCR alpha and beta CDR3 regions from RNA used iRepertoire nested multiplex PCR. MiXCR, applied by TCRdb to the multiplex PCR reads, yields one record per CDR3 protein. The table shows a few hundred thousand distinct CDR3 sequences, with about two fifths occurring only once. The clonotype originates from a human donor with low-grade glioma or glioblastoma, undergoing nonglioma brain surgery, or in good health (not recorded which). The chain has TRBV27 and TRBJ2-1; 7 bases are shared with TRBD2. Sample: glioma tissue, nonneoplastic brain tissue, or PBMCs (not recorded which). Here the CDR3 DNA reads TGTGCCAGCAGTCTTGGGACTATCGCCTACAATGAGCAGTTCTTC. Translated: CASSLGTIAYNEQFF.